Below, 29 T cell receptor beta chains from the same sample are listed, as sequenced in a study of cytomegalovirus exposure and HLA in healthy donors. The study ran its PCR with 60 Vbeta and 13 Jbeta primers. The table came from immunoSEQ multiplex PCR; TCRdb's copy has only in-frame clones and leaves some out. The listing records 20,000 or so clones. Source material: PBMCs. These receptors all come from a man aged 55 to 70 in good health and CMV-seropositive.

The rearrangement uses TRBV6-6 and TRBJ1-1; 8 bases line up with TRBD1. This CDR3 contains 14 residues. Trimming removed 2 bases from V and 4 bases from J; junction bases left unmatched: 3. Looked up from germline, CDR1 is MNHNY and CDR2 is SVGAGI (reference sequence). The CDR3 sequence is CASSYQTGVTEAFF. In DNA form, the CDR3 reads TGTGCCAGCAGTTACCAGACAGGGGTCACTGAAGCTTTCTTT.

The gene calls are TRBV29-1 and TRBJ2-7; D is undetermined. The V end lost 4 bases, the J end lost 2 bases, and 18 bases lay between the germline ends. The CDR3 is 15 residues long. Germline V gene lookup returns CDR1 SQVTM and CDR2 ANQGSEA. The CDR3 sequence: CSVGPLPGQTYEQYF. CDR3 DNA: TGCAGCGTTGGCCCCCTTCCTGGGCAGACCTACGAGCAGTACTTC.

The rearrangement links TRBV10-1 to TRBJ2-7, with a tentative D call TRBD2 (5 bases). Germline V gives CDR1 WNHNN, CDR2 SYGVQD (reference sequence). This CDR3 spans 14 amino acids. Trimming pared 3 bases from V and 2 bases from J, leaving 11 bases between. CDR3 in amino acids: CASSEGRVPYEQYF. DNA of the CDR3: TGCGCCAGCAGTGAAGGGCGGGTCCCCTACGAGCAGTACTTC.

The V call is TRBV29-1, the J call TRBJ1-5; a weak D match, TRBD1 (5 bases). Germline loops: CDR1 SQVTM, CDR2 ANQGSEA. The CDR3 has 12 residues. V was clipped by 6 bases and J by 9 bases, with 15 bases between them. CDR3 sequence (DNA): TGCAGCGTCGATTCCGGGGGAGGGCCCCAGCATTTT. It is translated as CSVDSGGGPQHF.

This chain connects TRBV18 to TRBJ2-2, with unresolved D. This CDR3 has 14 amino acids. Germline V gene lookup returns CDR1 KGHSH and CDR2 LQKENI. V lost 3 bases, J lost 8 bases, and 13 bases lay in between. The CDR3 reads CASSPPTVVGELFF. The CDR3 nucleotides read TGTGCCAGCTCACCCCCCACTGTAGTTGGGGAGCTGTTTTTT. Using reference TRBV18 and TRBJ2-2 for the parts outside the CDR3, the full variable domain is NAGVMQNPRHLVRRRGQEARLRCSPMKGHSHVYWYRQLPEEGLKFMVYLQKENIIDESGMPKERFSAEFPKEGPSILRIQQVVRGDSAAYFCASSPPTVVGELFFGEGSRLTVL.

The chain recombines TRBV11-3 with TRBJ2-7; D is undetermined. Germline values: CDR1 SGHNT, CDR2 YENEEA. This CDR3 has 14 residues. With 1 base removed from V and 0 bases from J, the gap between germline ends came to 7 bases. The DNA of the CDR3 is TGTGCCAGCAGCTTAGGAGGAGACTCCTACGAGCAGTACTTC. It codes for CASSLGGDSYEQYF.

The genes are TRBV29-1 and TRBJ2-7; 13 bases fit TRBD2. This CDR3 spans 13 amino acids. Germline V gene lookup returns CDR1 SQVTM and CDR2 ANQGSEA. V lost 6 bases to trimming and J lost 3 bases; unmatched junction nucleotides: 2. The CDR3: CSVGLAGIYEQYF. The CDR3 region has the DNA TGCAGCGTGGGACTAGCGGGAATCTACGAGCAGTACTTC.

V usage is TRBV5-4 and J usage is TRBJ2-7, with a weak D call TRBD1 (5 bases). Germline V lookup: CDR1 SGHNT, CDR2 YYREEE (reference sequence). The V gene lost 0 bases and the J gene lost 3 bases, with 7 bases spanning the gap. This CDR3 has 13 residues. The chain's CDR3 is CASSLDGHYEQYF. As DNA, the CDR3 is TGTGCCAGCAGCTTGGACGGACACTACGAGCAGTACTTC.

This chain connects TRBV29-1 to TRBJ2-7, with TRBD2 matching 7 bases. Germline V gene sequence: CDR1 SQVTM, CDR2 ANQGSEA. The CDR3 covers 11 residues. V lost 5 bases, J lost 3 bases, and 1 base stayed unmatched. For the CDR3, the DNA is TGCAGCGTTTGGACTAGCTACGAGCAGTACTTC. It specifies CSVWTSYEQYF.

Here the CDR3 reads CASSHPDRGPYEQYF. Here the CDR3 DNA reads TGCGCCAGCAGCCATCCGGACAGGGGCCCCTACGAGCAGTACTTC. This chain connects TRBV4-1 to TRBJ2-7; 9 bases line up with TRBD1. This CDR3 comprises 15 residues. J lost 2 bases, V lost 3 bases, and 5 bases had no gene match. Germline CDR1 is MGHRA and CDR2 is YSYEKL.

This chain connects TRBV29-1 to TRBJ2-7, with TRBD1 matching 10 bases. Germline trimming cut 5 bases from V and 0 bases from J; bases unmatched to any gene: 7. The germline V gene has CDR1 SQVTM and CDR2 ANQGSEA. The CDR3 has 15 amino acids. The CDR3 sequence: CSVLTRTGGSYEQYF. In DNA, the CDR3 is TGCAGCGTTTTAACCCGGACAGGGGGCTCCTACGAGCAGTACTTC.

This chain uses TRBV19 with TRBJ1-2; D not resolved. V was trimmed by 5 bases and J by 3 bases, leaving 10 bases between them. Germline CDR1 is LNHDA and CDR2 is SQIVND (reference sequence). This CDR3 is built from 13 residues. CDR3 region: CASSPTADYGYTF. DNA for the CDR3: TGTGCCAGTAGTCCGACGGCGGACTATGGCTACACCTTC.

The chain employs TRBV4-2 and TRBJ2-7; D unresolved. This CDR3 region has 14 residues. Germline CDR1 LGHNA, CDR2 YNFKEQ. Trimming removed 5 bases from V and 3 bases from J, with 14 bases in between. This CDR3 reads CASSTQRSNYEQYF. For the CDR3, the DNA is TGTGCCAGCAGCACGCAGCGCTCGAACTACGAGCAGTACTTC.

The CDR3 is CASSLALIMNTEAFF. DNA for the CDR3: TGTGCCAGCAGCTTGGCCTTAATAATGAACACTGAAGCTTTCTTT. The chain employs TRBV5-6 and TRBJ1-1; no firm D call. Trimming shortened V by 0 bases and J by 0 bases, and 9 bases separated the two germline ends. This CDR3 has 15 amino acids. The germline gives CDR1 SGHDT, CDR2 YYEEEE.

The chain couples TRBV18 to TRBJ2-7, with D maybe TRBD2 (5 bases). V dropped 0 bases and J dropped 2 bases, with 14 bases sitting between them. Germline values: CDR1 KGHSH, CDR2 LQKENI. The length of the CDR3 is 16 residues. The CDR3 region is CASSPPWESGTYEQYF. The CDR3 region has the DNA TGTGCCAGCTCACCACCGTGGGAAAGCGGCACCTACGAGCAGTACTTC.

The chain links TRBV19 to TRBJ2-7; 10 bases are a match to TRBD2. The germline CDR1 and CDR2 sequences are LNHDA and SQIVND (reference sequence). The CDR3 length is 15 residues. V lost 7 bases and J lost 4; bases outside the gene matches: 10. The CDR3 region is CASTISLAGAYEQYF. CDR3 DNA sequence: TGTGCCAGTACCATATCTCTAGCGGGAGCTTACGAGCAGTACTTC.

The J gene is TRBJ2-7, the V gene TRBV7-9; 8 bases are shared with TRBD2. V trimming: 7 bases; J trimming: 3 bases; junction bases outside the gene matches: 11. The CDR3 loop spans 15 amino acids. Germline CDR1 reads SEHNR; CDR2 reads FQNEAQ (reference sequence). The CDR3 loop reads CASNWGAGGRYEQYF. Here the CDR3 DNA reads TGTGCCAGCAACTGGGGGGCGGGAGGACGCTACGAGCAGTACTTC.

The gene calls are TRBV5-1 and TRBJ2-2, with 8 bases lining up with TRBD2. The germline V gene has CDR1 SGHRS and CDR2 YFSETQ. This CDR3 is 14 amino acids long. Trimming removed 4 bases from V and 8 bases from J; junction bases left unmatched: 7. Written as DNA, the CDR3 is TGCGCCAGCAGCCCGGGAGGGGGTACAGGGGAGCTGTTTTTT. It yields the protein CASSPGGGTGELFF.

V and J are TRBV6-1 and TRBJ2-4, with a possible D match to TRBD1 (6 bases). Germline loops: CDR1 MNHNS, CDR2 SASEGT. This CDR3 has 13 residues. V was shortened by 6 bases and J by 5 bases, with 11 bases between the two germline ends. The CDR3, as DNA: TGTGCCAGCAGCTTAGGACAGCAAAACATTCAGTACTTC. It specifies CASSLGQQNIQYF.

This chain joins TRBV20-1 and TRBJ2-7; D may be TRBD1 (6 bases). CDR1 DFQATT and CDR2 SNEGSKA come from the germline V gene (reference sequence). CDR3 size: 11 residues. The CDR3 spells CRTVQGHEQYF. CDR3 bases: TGCCGCACCGTACAGGGACATGAGCAGTACTTC.

The gene calls are TRBV27 and TRBJ2-7; weak D call: TRBD1 (5 bases). Germline V gene lookup returns CDR1 MNHEY and CDR2 SMNVEV (reference sequence). V shed 2 bases and J shed 3 bases, with 11 bases lying between them. CDR3 length: 14 residues. The CDR3 coding sequence is TGTGCCAGCAGTTTACAGGGAACAAGCTACGAGCAGTACTTC. Translating it yields CASSLQGTSYEQYF.

This sequence joins TRBV2 and TRBJ2-7; 13 positions match TRBD2. The V gene's germline CDR1 is SNHLY and CDR2 FYNNEI. J lost 4 bases, V lost 7 bases, and 4 bases had no gene match. The CDR3 covers 14 residues. The CDR3 DNA is TGTGCCAGCACTAGACTAGCGGGGGGTTACGAGCAGTACTTC. This encodes CASTRLAGGYEQYF.

CDR3 bases: TGTGCCAGCAACGAAAAAGGAGTTTTGAACACTGAAGCTTTCTTT. Residues: CASNEKGVLNTEAFF. The chain is built from TRBV28 and TRBJ1-1, with no clear D. V dropped 7 bases and J dropped 0 bases, with 15 bases sitting between them. CDR3 length: 15 residues. Germline-derived CDR1 and CDR2 are MDHEN and SYDVKM.

The chain joins TRBV27 to TRBJ1-1; D may be TRBD1 (6 bases). Deletions cut 3 bases from V and 5 bases from J, with 10 bases between. Germline values: CDR1 MNHEY, CDR2 SMNVEV (reference sequence). The CDR3 sequence is 13 residues long. The CDR3 sequence: CASSLGRGTEAFF. The CDR3 DNA follows: TGTGCCAGCAGTTTGGGCAGGGGAACTGAAGCTTTCTTT.

The rearrangement joins TRBV6-1 to TRBJ2-7; 7 nucleotides match TRBD2. The V and J ends lost 5 bases and 4 bases, in that order; junction bases with no gene match: 11. The CDR3 is 15 amino acids. In germline, CDR1 is MNHNS, CDR2 SASEGT. CDR3 sequence reads: CASSRGVGGRYEQYF. The DNA for the CDR3 is TGTGCCAGCAGTCGGGGGGTGGGGGGACGGTACGAGCAGTACTTC.

The CDR3 loop reads CASSPDLAGGEQFF. Here the CDR3 DNA reads TGTGCCAGCTCACCAGATCTAGCGGGAGGAGAGCAGTTCTTC. V is TRBV18 and J is TRBJ2-1; 11 nucleotides match TRBD2. V gave up 2 bases and J gave up 10 bases; unmatched junction bases: 4. Germline CDR1 KGHSH, CDR2 LQKENI. This CDR3 has 14 residues.

CDR3 bases: TGTGCCAGCAGCTACACTAGCGGAAATACGCAGTATTTT. Protein: CASSYTSGNTQYF. This sequence joins TRBV7-7 and TRBJ2-3, with TRBD2 matching over 8 bases. The trim removed 4 bases at V and 7 bases at J, leaving 4 bases unmatched. Germline lookup yields CDR1 SSHAT and CDR2 FNYEAQ (reference sequence). The CDR3 has 13 residues.

The gene calls are TRBV4-1 and TRBJ1-1, with a weak D call TRBD1 (5 bases). This CDR3 region has 13 residues. CDR1 and CDR2 (germline): MGHRA, YSYEKL. V lost 4 bases to trimming and J lost 5 bases, with 11 bases between them. CDR3: CASSLRRGTEAFF. The CDR3 DNA reads as TGCGCCAGCAGCCTCCGACGGGGGACTGAAGCTTTCTTT.

The chain joins TRBV5-1 to TRBJ2-7; no clear D gene. CDR1 and CDR2 (germline): SGHRS, YFSETQ. The CDR3 loop spans 13 amino acids. The V and J ends lost 0 bases and 3 bases respectively, with 7 bases between them. The CDR3 sequence is CASSLGVDYEQYF. The CDR3 DNA reads as TGCGCCAGCAGCTTGGGTGTAGACTACGAGCAGTACTTC.